This T cell receptor beta chain was recorded in a study of T cell responses to AZD1222 COVID-19 vaccine. Overall study results and limits: White British donors predominated, females outnumbered males, and clonal diversity was possibly underestimated.

As regards this clone: Its antigen remains unidentified.

Generated by immunoSEQ multiplex PCR, the TCRdb table keeps only in-frame clones and is missing some. The profile shows some 110,000 clones, 85% of them singletons. This sequence was found in an adult who received the AZD1222 COVID-19 vaccine. Source: peripheral blood, taken 28 days after the second AZD1222 dose.

CDR3 coding DNA: TGTGCCACCAGCAGAGATGGGGGCTGGGGTCAGCCCCAGCATTTT. Amino acid sequence: CATSRDGGWGQPQHF. J is TRBJ1-5 and V is TRBV15, with a tentative D call TRBD1 (6 bases). V was clipped by 0 bases and J by 6 bases, with 12 bases between them. The CDR3 contains 15 residues. CDR1 and CDR2 (germline): LNHNV, YYDKDF (reference sequence).